Below, 32 T cell receptor beta chains from the same sample are listed, as sequenced in a study of control samples from healthy donors and cancer patients. Produced via immunoSEQ multiplex PCR; TCRdb's table is partial and in-frame only. Among approximately 100,000 clones, about four fifths were seen once, and the ten largest hold 1.5% to 2%. The sequencing sample was made of blood. The origin of the receptors is a man aged 60 to 75 in good health.

In this sample, this clone turned up once. The chain employs TRBV5-6 and TRBJ2-1; D may correspond to TRBD1 or TRBD2 (5 bases each). CDR3 length: 14 residues. Between the trimmed V and J ends, which lost 0 bases and 6 bases, there was a span of 10 bases. CDR1 and CDR2 from the germline V gene are SGHDT and YYEEEE. The CDR3 spells CASSLVSGSNEQFF. The CDR3, as DNA: TGTGCCAGCAGCTTGGTCTCAGGGAGCAATGAGCAGTTCTTC.

The sample holds a few counts of this clone. The genes are TRBV6-5 and TRBJ1-6, with D possibly TRBD1 on 6 matching bases. V lost 6 bases to trimming and J lost 3 bases, with 12 bases between them. CDR1 is MNHEY and CDR2 is SVGAGI in the germline V gene. The CDR3 covers 15 residues. The CDR3 here is CASSPRQDYNSPLHF. The CDR3 bases are TGTGCCAGCAGCCCAAGACAGGACTATAATTCACCCCTCCACTTT.

The chain carries TRBV7-8 and TRBJ1-2; 11 nucleotides align to TRBD1. From germline, CDR1 is SGHVS and CDR2 FQNEAQ. Trimming removed 5 bases from V and 5 bases from J; junction bases left unmatched: 10. This CDR3 is 16 amino acids long. The CDR3 sequence is CASSPRTGGKQYGYTF. The CDR3, as DNA: TGTGCCAGCAGCCCCAGGACAGGGGGCAAACAATATGGCTACACCTTC.

V and J are TRBV5-8 and TRBJ2-1; D not certain. Germline V gives CDR1 SGHTS, CDR2 YDEGEE. Trimming pared 1 base from V and 9 bases from J, leaving 14 bases between. The CDR3 is 14 residues long. The CDR3 spells CASSLFGPPAEQFF. The CDR3, as DNA: TGTGCCAGCAGCTTGTTCGGCCCACCCGCTGAGCAGTTCTTC.

The chain employs TRBV6-5 and TRBJ2-3; TRBD1 matches at 7 bases. Germline CDR1 reads MNHEY; CDR2 reads SVGAGI. V lost 6 bases, J lost 6 bases, and 6 bases stayed unmatched. This CDR3 has 13 residues. Here the CDR3 reads CASSLDRADTQYF. DNA of the CDR3: TGTGCCAGCAGCCTCGACAGGGCTGATACGCAGTATTTT.

The sample holds one count of this clone. This chain uses TRBV24-1 with TRBJ2-7; unclear D gene. Looked up from germline, CDR1 is KGHDR and CDR2 is SFDVKD. The CDR3 runs to 14 residues. V gave up 7 bases and J gave up 2 bases, with 14 bases separating them. This CDR3 is CATRDRNGTYEQYF. In nucleotides, the CDR3 is TGTGCCACCAGGGACCGAAACGGAACCTACGAGCAGTACTTC.

V gene TRBV6-5 combines with J gene TRBJ2-7, with D unclear. Per germline, CDR1 MNHEY and CDR2 SVGAGI. CDR3 size: 12 residues. V gave up 7 bases and J gave up 0 bases, with 7 bases separating them. CDR3: CASKDRSYEQYF. The CDR3 region has the DNA TGTGCCAGCAAGGACCGCTCCTACGAGCAGTACTTC.

This chain connects TRBV27 to TRBJ1-2; D perhaps matches TRBD1 (5 bases). This CDR3 is built from 14 residues. CDR1 MNHEY and CDR2 SMNVEV come from the germline V gene (reference sequence). V lost 3 bases and J lost 0, with 8 bases in between. CDR3 residues: CASSLGVTNYGYTF. CDR3 nucleotide sequence: TGTGCCAGCAGTTTGGGGGTTACTAACTATGGCTACACCTTC.

The chain recombines TRBV24-1 with TRBJ2-2, with 7 positions matching TRBD1. This CDR3 spans 15 amino acids. J was trimmed by 6 bases and V by 3 bases; bases with no gene match: 6. CDR1 KGHDR and CDR2 SFDVKD come from the germline V gene. The CDR3 region is CATSDRQGIPGELFF. The CDR3 nucleotides read TGTGCCACCAGTGATCGACAGGGAATTCCCGGGGAGCTGTTTTTT.

The rearrangement uses TRBV7-8 and TRBJ2-7; TRBD1 matches at 8 bases. The CDR3 is made up of 15 amino acids. With V trimmed by 1 base and J by 4 bases, 6 bases remained unmatched. Germline V gene data show CDR1 as SGHVS and CDR2 as FQNEAQ. DNA for the CDR3: TGTGCCAGCAGCTTAGTGGCAGGGGGCGGGTACGAGCAGTACTTC. Translation gives CASSLVAGGGYEQYF.

The chain couples TRBV7-7 to TRBJ2-2; D gene uncertain. Germline CDR1 is SSHAT and CDR2 is FNYEAQ (reference sequence). V lost 3 bases and J 3 bases, leaving 8 bases between the germline ends. The CDR3 runs to 14 residues. The CDR3, as DNA: TGTGCCAGCAGCTTCCGCCAGTACACCGGGGAGCTGTTTTTT. Its translation is CASSFRQYTGELFF.

J is TRBJ2-7 and V is TRBV10-3, with D tentatively TRBD1 (5 bases). This CDR3 contains 13 residues. CDR1 is ENHRY and CDR2 is SYGVKD in the germline V gene. Trimming removed 2 bases from V and 4 bases from J, with 9 bases in between. The CDR3 protein is CAISEPGFYEQYF. The CDR3 DNA reads as TGTGCCATCAGTGAGCCAGGGTTTTACGAGCAGTACTTC.

The rearrangement uses TRBV19 and TRBJ2-7; no reliable D call. The CDR3 has 11 residues. Germline values: CDR1 LNHDA, CDR2 SQIVND (reference sequence). The ends were cut back, 2 bases at V and 5 bases at J, with 4 bases in the middle. The chain's CDR3 is CASSIIHEQYF. CDR3 in DNA: TGTGCCAGTAGTATAATCCACGAGCAGTACTTC.

This clone was seen a handful of times. The chain has TRBV6-6 and TRBJ1-5; D remains unclear. The germline gives CDR1 MNHNY, CDR2 SVGAGI (reference sequence). V dropped 0 bases and J dropped 4 bases, with 7 bases sitting between them. The CDR3 totals 14 residues. The CDR3 sequence: CASSYSVTNQPQHF. CDR3 bases: TGTGCCAGCAGTTACTCTGTTACTAATCAGCCCCAGCATTTT.

The chain carries TRBV6-5 and TRBJ1-2; perhaps TRBD1 as D (6 bases). Trimming pared 6 bases from V and 5 bases from J, leaving 13 bases between. The germline V gene has CDR1 MNHEY and CDR2 SVGAGI. This CDR3 has 13 residues. CDR3 region: CASRRGAGYGYTF. CDR3 in DNA: TGTGCCAGCAGGAGGGGGGCGGGATATGGCTACACCTTC.

V usage is TRBV7-9 and J usage is TRBJ1-6, with D perhaps TRBD1 (5 bases). The germline gives CDR1 SEHNR, CDR2 FQNEAQ (reference sequence). Trimming cost V 5 bases and J 7 bases, with 15 bases left between them. The CDR3 extends over 15 amino acids. CDR3 residues: CASSTVGPGNSPLHF. CDR3 bases: TGTGCCAGCAGCACTGTGGGACCAGGGAATTCACCCCTCCACTTT. The full variable domain, completed using reference TRBV7-9 and TRBJ1-6, is DTGVSQNPRHKITKRGQNVTFRCDPISEHNRLYWYRQTLGQGPEFLTYFQNEAQLEKSRLLSDRFSAERPKGSFSTLEIQRTEQGDSAMYLCASSTVGPGNSPLHFGNGTRLTVT.

The chain carries TRBV28 and TRBJ1-4, with TRBD1 matching 10 bases. Germline assignment: CDR1 MDHEN and CDR2 SYDVKM. V lost 2 bases to trimming and J lost 7 bases; unmatched junction nucleotides: 4. The CDR3 extends over 15 amino acids. Here the CDR3 DNA reads TGTGCCAGCAGTTTACCCGGGACAGGGGCTGAAAAACTGTTTTTT. It codes for CASSLPGTGAEKLFF.

J is TRBJ1-1 and V is TRBV19; perhaps TRBD1 as D (5 bases). V shed 0 bases and J shed 0 bases, with 11 bases lying between them. There are 16 residues in the CDR3. Germline V gene lookup returns CDR1 LNHDA and CDR2 SQIVND (reference sequence). CDR3 nucleotides: TGTGCCAGTAGTATAGATCCGGGGGATATGAACACTGAAGCTTTCTTT. Its translation is CASSIDPGDMNTEAFF.

This chain connects TRBV28 to TRBJ2-2; D gene unclear. The CDR3 consists of 11 residues. The V gene lost 2 bases and the J gene lost 9 bases, with 4 bases spanning the gap. From germline, CDR1 is MDHEN and CDR2 SYDVKM. The CDR3 is CASSLSWELFF. The CDR3 nucleotides are TGTGCCAGCAGTTTAAGTTGGGAGCTGTTTTTT.

V gene TRBV29-1 combines with J gene TRBJ1-1; D gene uncertain. Trimming cost V 7 bases and J 4 bases, with 10 bases left between them. Germline CDR1 is SQVTM and CDR2 is ANQGSEA. CDR3 length: 11 residues. This CDR3 reads CSAYGSTEAFF. The DNA for the CDR3 is TGCAGCGCTTACGGGTCCACTGAAGCTTTCTTT.

The V call is TRBV3-1 (or the pseudogene TRBV3-2), the J call TRBJ2-5, with D perhaps given as TRBD1 or TRBD2 (5 bases each). CDR1 is LGHDT, CDR2 YNNKEL, per germline (reference sequence). This CDR3 region has 13 residues. V was pared by 7 bases and J by 7 bases, with 16 bases between. DNA of the CDR3: TGTGCCAGCACAACCGGGACCGAGGGGACCCAGTACTTC. It codes for CASTTGTEGTQYF.

The chain links TRBV12-3 or TRBV12-4 to TRBJ2-1; D unresolved. The CDR3 spans 12 residues. Trimming removed 3 bases at V and 9 bases at J, with 9 bases between. DNA for the CDR3: TGTGCCAGCAGTTTTGAGTTTATTGAGCAGTTCTTC. This translates into CASSFEFIEQFF.

This sequence joins TRBV19 and TRBJ1-6; D uncertain. CDR3 length equals 14 residues. Trimming shortened V by 3 bases and J by 7 bases, and 10 bases separated the two germline ends. Germline assignment: CDR1 LNHDA and CDR2 SQIVND (reference sequence). This CDR3 reads CASSISVRNSPLHF. The CDR3 DNA sequence: TGTGCCAGTAGTATCTCCGTTCGAAATTCACCCCTCCACTTT.

V gene TRBV10-2 combines with J gene TRBJ2-7, with no clear D. This CDR3 spans 13 amino acids. Germline CDR1 is WSHSY and CDR2 is SAAADI. Trimming removed 4 bases from V and 6 bases from J, with 13 bases in between. This chain's CDR3 is CASSGGYGREQYF. CDR3 DNA sequence: TGCGCCAGCAGTGGGGGATACGGGCGCGAGCAGTACTTC.

V is TRBV30 and J is TRBJ2-1; D tentatively reads TRBD1 or TRBD2 (5 bases each). V was clipped by 0 bases and J by 8 bases, with 20 bases between them. This CDR3 spans 16 amino acids. In germline, CDR1 is GTSNPN, CDR2 SVGIG (reference sequence). The CDR3 loop reads CAWSVGGRGVWDEQFF. In nucleotides, the CDR3 is TGTGCCTGGAGTGTAGGAGGCCGAGGGGTTTGGGATGAGCAGTTCTTC.

The J gene is TRBJ2-3, the V gene TRBV9; 9 bases fit TRBD2. Per the germline V gene, CDR1 is SGDLS and CDR2 is YYNGEE. The CDR3 runs to 15 residues. Unmatched junction bases numbered 9, after V lost 3 bases and J lost 7 bases. CDR3 nucleotides: TGTGCCAGCAGCGCTGCGGGGGGGCCTGATAATACGCAGTATTTT. Translated: CASSAAGGPDNTQYF.

The V gene is TRBV5-1, the J gene TRBJ2-7; D may be TRBD1 (7 bases). The V gene lost 5 bases and the J gene lost 5 bases, with 20 bases spanning the gap. This CDR3 is built from 15 residues. Germline loops: CDR1 SGHRS, CDR2 YFSETQ. DNA for the CDR3: TGCGCCAGCAGTTCCGGGACAGCGGGTAGCGACGAGCAGTACTTC. Translation gives CASSSGTAGSDEQYF.

J is TRBJ1-4 and V is TRBV2, with D unclear. Germline V gene sequence: CDR1 SNHLY, CDR2 FYNNEI. Between the trimmed V and J ends, which lost 3 bases and 4 bases, there was a span of 12 bases. This CDR3 spans 15 amino acids. For the CDR3, the DNA is TGTGCCAGCAGTGACCGCGGGAGAGGTAATGAAAAACTGTTTTTT. Amino acids: CASSDRGRGNEKLFF.

This chain links TRBV6-6 with TRBJ1-5, with D unclear. The CDR3 spans 11 residues. Germline-derived CDR1 and CDR2 are MNHNY and SVGAGI (reference sequence). Trimming pared 2 bases from V and 9 bases from J, leaving 5 bases between. The CDR3, as DNA: TGTGCCAGCAGTTACAACGGGCCCCAGCATTTT. The encoded protein is CASSYNGPQHF.

The chain uses TRBV30 and TRBJ1-5, with 7 bases matching TRBD1. CDR1 is GTSNPN and CDR2 is SVGIG in the germline V gene (reference sequence). Losses at the gene ends were 7 bases for V and 4 bases for J; bases not matched to a gene: 10. The CDR3 has 14 residues. CDR3 loop: CAYLDRALNQPQHF. The CDR3 nucleotides read TGTGCCTACCTAGACAGGGCCTTAAATCAGCCCCAGCATTTT.

This chain uses TRBV7-9 with TRBJ1-2; TRBD1 matches 7 bases. The CDR3 runs 15 residues. V was pared by 1 base and J by 1 base, with 3 bases of the junction left unmatched. CDR1 is SEHNR and CDR2 is FQNEAQ in the germline V gene (reference sequence). DNA of the CDR3: TGTGCCAGCAGCTTAGGGACAGGAGTTAACTATGGCTACACCTTC. Encoded protein: CASSLGTGVNYGYTF.

The gene calls are TRBV5-5 and TRBJ1-1; D remains unclear. With 4 bases removed from V and 1 base from J, the gap between germline ends came to 14 bases. The CDR3 has 15 amino acids. In germline, CDR1 is SGHKS, CDR2 YYEKEE (reference sequence). CDR3 coding DNA: TGTGCCAGCAGCCGTTTAATACCGGGGAACACTGAAGCTTTCTTT. Its translation: CASSRLIPGNTEAFF.